The following is a T cell receptor beta chain sequence with its context. Its binding antigen is unknown. No per-base quality is available; no much larger clone lies one base away. The CDR3 numbers 17 residues from cysteine through phenylalanine. Solely the CDR3 DNA is kept, with 51 bases framed from the first base. Trimming takes 3 bases from V and 1 base from J, and the germline ends sit 18 bases apart. The CDR1 and CDR2 encoded by the germline V gene are MGHRA and YSYEKL. Enrollment in ICON was initiated in 2016, and the last patient was enrolled in late 2018. Fresh tumor and matched uninvolved tissue for in-depth immune analyses, including TCR sequencing, were collected from a subcohort of about 80 patients. DNA isolated from bulk tissue, without cell sorting, was used for TCR sequencing. This sample was taken from a study of tumor-infiltrating lymphocytes in localized non-small cell lung cancer (dated by TCRdb to about 2021). General notes on the study: Patients whose samples were collected after neoadjuvant chemotherapy, as well as both smokers and never-smokers and several histologies, were included in the cohort. The overall ICON cohort comprised 150 or so surgical patients with localized non-small cell lung cancer whose tumors were resected. Resected tumor tissue and uninvolved lung tissue described as non-adjacent to the tumor were contributed by each patient, with both tissues obtained from the same patient. The same patients underwent several integrated assays, with TCR sequencing performed together with flow cytometry, multiplex immunofluorescence, RNA-seq, exome sequencing and proteomics. A total of fewer than 65 patients were included in the paired tumor versus uninvolved lung comparison of immunoSEQ T-cell fraction.

The T-cell fraction in tumor and uninvolved lung tissue was obtained from TCR sequencing using the immunoSEQ assay. Per the source publication's procedure: To analyze survival, patients were divided into a high T-cell fraction group (upper tertile) and a low T-cell fraction group (lower two tertiles), and the two groups were compared using a log-rank test. A signed-rank test was used to test differences in T-cell fraction between paired tumor and uninvolved lung samples. This immuneACCESS table, as held by TCRdb, lists in-frame sequences with V and J called but not all clones. Of the missing ones, under half trace to an unresolved V gene in checked studies; the others have no known cause. The V and J calls and clone size are taken from that table; D and trimming were inferred from the DNA. For this sample there are about 9,800 clones; 60% to 80% appear just once. The ten largest clones add up to less than 25% of the sample.

Broader findings and caveats from the paper: Assay coverage differed among patients according to how much tissue was available, so only a subset of the cohort had TCR sequencing. Because different assays used different pieces of the same tissue, technical variation could not be distinguished from intratumor heterogeneity. The TCR-derived T-cell fraction showed no difference between the flow cytometry-defined immunotypes IM1 (good prognosis) and IM2 (poor prognosis). Consistent with immunofluorescence CD3 counts, TCRbeta sequencing supported greater T cell infiltration in tumors than in uninvolved lung tissue. Recurrence-free survival showed no association with tumor T-cell fraction measured by TCR sequencing (p = 0.61).

The TCR was taken from a human donor with non-small cell lung cancer. The sequenced sample consisted of lung tumor tissue. Rearrangement joined TRBV4-1 to TRBJ1-1; the D gene is possibly TRBD1, with 5 bases matching. The DNA sequence is as follows: TGCGCCAGCAGCCAGGGAACGGCAGGGAGGAGGAACACTGAAGCTTTCTTT. Translation gives CASSQGTAGRRNTEAFF.